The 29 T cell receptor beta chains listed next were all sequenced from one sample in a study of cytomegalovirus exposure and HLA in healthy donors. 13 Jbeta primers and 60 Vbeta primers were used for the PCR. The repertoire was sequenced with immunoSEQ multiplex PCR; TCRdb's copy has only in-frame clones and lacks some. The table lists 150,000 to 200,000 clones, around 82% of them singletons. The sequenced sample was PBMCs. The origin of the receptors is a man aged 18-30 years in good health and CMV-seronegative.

Here the CDR3 DNA reads TGTGCCAGCAGCGTAGAGGGGGTCCGGGGAAACACCATATATTTT. This gives the protein CASSVEGVRGNTIYF. The V gene is TRBV9, the J gene TRBJ1-3; D may be TRBD1 (6 bases). Per the germline V gene, CDR1 is SGDLS and CDR2 is YYNGEE. The V end was cut by 0 bases, the J end by 4 bases, with 11 bases between. The CDR3 is made up of 15 amino acids.

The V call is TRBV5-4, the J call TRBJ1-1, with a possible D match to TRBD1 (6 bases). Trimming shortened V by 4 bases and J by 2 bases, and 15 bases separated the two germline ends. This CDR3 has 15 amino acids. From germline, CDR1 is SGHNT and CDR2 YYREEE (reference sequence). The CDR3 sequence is CASSHDRTLNTEAFF. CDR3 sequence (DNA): TGTGCCAGCAGCCACGACAGGACACTAAACACTGAAGCTTTCTTT.

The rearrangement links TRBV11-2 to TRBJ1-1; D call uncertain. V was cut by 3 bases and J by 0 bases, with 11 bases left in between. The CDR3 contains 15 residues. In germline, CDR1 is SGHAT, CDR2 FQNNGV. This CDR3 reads CASSFWRAMNTEAFF. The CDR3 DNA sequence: TGTGCCAGCAGCTTTTGGAGGGCTATGAACACTGAAGCTTTCTTT. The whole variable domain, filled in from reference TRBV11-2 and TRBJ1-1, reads EAGVAQSPRYKIIEKRQSVAFWCNPISGHATLYWYQQILGQGPKLLIQFQNNGVVDDSQLPKDRFSAERLKGVDSTLKIQPAKLEDSAVYLCASSFWRAMNTEAFFGQGTRLTVV.

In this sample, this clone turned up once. In DNA, the CDR3 is TGCGCCAGCAGCCAATTGAGGACTAGCGGGGGGACCAATGAGCAGTTCTTC. It is translated as CASSQLRTSGGTNEQFF. J is TRBJ2-1 and V is TRBV4-3; 14 bases align to TRBD2. CDR1 and CDR2 (germline): LGHNA, YSLEER. The CDR3 is made up of 17 amino acids. The trim removed 2 bases at V and 6 bases at J, leaving 6 bases unmatched.

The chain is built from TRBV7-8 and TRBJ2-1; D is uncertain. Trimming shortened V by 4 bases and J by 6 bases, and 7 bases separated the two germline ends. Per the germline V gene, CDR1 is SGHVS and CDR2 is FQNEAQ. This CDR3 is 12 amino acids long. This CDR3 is CASSWASNEQFF. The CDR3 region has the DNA TGTGCCAGCAGCTGGGCCAGCAATGAGCAGTTCTTC.

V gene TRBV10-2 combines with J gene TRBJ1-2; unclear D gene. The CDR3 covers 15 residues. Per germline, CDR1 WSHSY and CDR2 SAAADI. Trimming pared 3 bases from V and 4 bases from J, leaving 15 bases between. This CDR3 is CASSDRRRGGYGYTF. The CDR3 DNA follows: TGCGCCAGCAGTGACCGGCGGCGGGGTGGCTATGGCTACACCTTC.

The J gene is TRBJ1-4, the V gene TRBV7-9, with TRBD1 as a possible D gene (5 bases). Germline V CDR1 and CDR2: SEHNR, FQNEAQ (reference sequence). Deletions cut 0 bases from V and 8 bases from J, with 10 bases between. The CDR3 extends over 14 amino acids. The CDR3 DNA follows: TGTGCCAGCAGCTTAGCTCAGGGAAACGAAAAACTGTTTTTT. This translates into CASSLAQGNEKLFF. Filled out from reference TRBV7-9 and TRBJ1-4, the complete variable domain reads DTGVSQNPRHKITKRGQNVTFRCDPISEHNRLYWYRQTLGQGPEFLTYFQNEAQLEKSRLLSDRFSAERPKGSFSTLEIQRTEQGDSAMYLCASSLAQGNEKLFFGSGTQLSVL.

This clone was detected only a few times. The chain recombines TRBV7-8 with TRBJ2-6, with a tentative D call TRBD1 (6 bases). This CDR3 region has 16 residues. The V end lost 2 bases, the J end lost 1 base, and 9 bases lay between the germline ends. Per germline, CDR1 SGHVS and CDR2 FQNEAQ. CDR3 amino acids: CASSLSRGSGANVLTF. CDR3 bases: TGTGCCAGCAGCTTATCCAGGGGTTCTGGGGCCAACGTCCTGACTTTC.

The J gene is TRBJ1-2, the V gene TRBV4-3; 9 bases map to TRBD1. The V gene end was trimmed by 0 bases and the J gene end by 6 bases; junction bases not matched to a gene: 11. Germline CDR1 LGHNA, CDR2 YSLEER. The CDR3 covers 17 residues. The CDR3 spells CASSQENRDRDSDGYTF. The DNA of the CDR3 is TGCGCCAGCAGCCAAGAAAACCGGGACAGGGACTCCGATGGCTACACCTTC.

This chain's CDR3 is CASRTTVGTDTQYF. CDR3 nucleotides: TGTGCCAGCCGAACTACGGTTGGCACAGATACGCAGTATTTT. The V gene is TRBV5-8, the J gene TRBJ2-3; D unresolved. The V end was cut by 7 bases, the J end by 1 base, with 13 bases between. CDR1 and CDR2 (germline): SGHTS, YDEGEE. This CDR3 is built from 14 residues.

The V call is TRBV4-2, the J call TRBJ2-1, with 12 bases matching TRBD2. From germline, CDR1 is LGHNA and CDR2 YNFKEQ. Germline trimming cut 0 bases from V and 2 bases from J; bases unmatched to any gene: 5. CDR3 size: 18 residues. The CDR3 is CASSQDVLAGGAYNEQFF. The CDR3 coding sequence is TGTGCCAGCAGCCAAGACGTACTAGCGGGAGGAGCCTACAATGAGCAGTTCTTC.

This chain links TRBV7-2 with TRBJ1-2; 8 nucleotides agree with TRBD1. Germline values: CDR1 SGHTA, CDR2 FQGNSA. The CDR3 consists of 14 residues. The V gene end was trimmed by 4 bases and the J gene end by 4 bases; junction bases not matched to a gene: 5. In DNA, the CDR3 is TGTGCCAGCAGCTCGAGGACAGGGATCTATGGCTACACCTTC. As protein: CASSSRTGIYGYTF.

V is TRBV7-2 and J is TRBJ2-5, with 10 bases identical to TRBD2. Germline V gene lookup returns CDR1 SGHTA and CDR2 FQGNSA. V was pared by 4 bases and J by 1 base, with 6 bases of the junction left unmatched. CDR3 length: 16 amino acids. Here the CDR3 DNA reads TGTGCCAGCAGCTACAGCGGGGGGGCTTTCCAAGAGACCCAGTACTTC. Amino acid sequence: CASSYSGGAFQETQYF.

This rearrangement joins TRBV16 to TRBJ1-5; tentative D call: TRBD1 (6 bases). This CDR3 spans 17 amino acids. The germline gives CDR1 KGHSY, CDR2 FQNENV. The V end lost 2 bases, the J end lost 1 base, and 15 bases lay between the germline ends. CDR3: CASSQIRSGQSNQPQHF. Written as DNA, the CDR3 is TGTGCCAGCAGCCAAATTCGGTCCGGACAGAGCAATCAGCCCCAGCATTTT.

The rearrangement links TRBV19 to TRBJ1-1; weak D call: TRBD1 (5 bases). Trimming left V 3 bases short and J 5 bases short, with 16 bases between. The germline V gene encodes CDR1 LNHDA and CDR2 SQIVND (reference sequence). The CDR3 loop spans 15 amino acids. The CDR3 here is CASSIGRQGRTEAFF. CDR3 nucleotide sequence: TGTGCCAGTAGTATTGGGAGGCAGGGAAGAACTGAAGCTTTCTTT.

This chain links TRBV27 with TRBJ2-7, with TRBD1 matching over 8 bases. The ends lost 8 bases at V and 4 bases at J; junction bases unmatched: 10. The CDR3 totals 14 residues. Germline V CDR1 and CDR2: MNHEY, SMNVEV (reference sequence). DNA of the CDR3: TGTGCCAGCGCCACTAAGGGACAGGATTACGAGCAGTACTTC. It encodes CASATKGQDYEQYF.

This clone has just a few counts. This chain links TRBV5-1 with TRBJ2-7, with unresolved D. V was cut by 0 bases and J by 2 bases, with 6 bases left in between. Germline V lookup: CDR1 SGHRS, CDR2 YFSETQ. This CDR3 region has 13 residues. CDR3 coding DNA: TGCGCCAGCAGCTTGGACGCGACCTACGAGCAGTACTTC. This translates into CASSLDATYEQYF.

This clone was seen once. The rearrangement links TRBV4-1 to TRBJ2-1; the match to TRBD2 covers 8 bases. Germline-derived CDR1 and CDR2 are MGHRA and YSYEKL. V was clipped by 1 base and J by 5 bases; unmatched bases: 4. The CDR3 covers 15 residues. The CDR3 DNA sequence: TGCGCCAGCAGCCAAGCCCAGCGGGGGCACAATGAGCAGTTCTTC. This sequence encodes CASSQAQRGHNEQFF.

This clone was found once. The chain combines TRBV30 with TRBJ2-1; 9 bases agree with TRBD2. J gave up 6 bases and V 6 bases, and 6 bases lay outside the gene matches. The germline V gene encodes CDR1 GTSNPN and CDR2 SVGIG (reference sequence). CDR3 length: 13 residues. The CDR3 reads CACRREGRNEQFF. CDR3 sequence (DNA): TGTGCCTGCCGGCGGGAGGGCCGCAATGAGCAGTTCTTC.

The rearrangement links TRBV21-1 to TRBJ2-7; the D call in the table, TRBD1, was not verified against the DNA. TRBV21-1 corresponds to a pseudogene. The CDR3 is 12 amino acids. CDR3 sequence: CATLRDSYEQYF. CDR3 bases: TGTGCCACCCTACGCGACAGCTACGAGCAGTACTTC.

CDR3 sequence: CASSFKGAASSYEQYF. CDR3 in DNA: TGTGCCAGCAGCTTCAAAGGGGCCGCAAGCTCCTACGAGCAGTACTTC. This sequence joins TRBV5-4 and TRBJ2-5; a possible D gene is TRBD1 (5 bases). The end of the DNA is better explained by TRBJ2-7, so the J call may be wrong. This CDR3 region has 16 residues. Germline V gives CDR1 SGHNT, CDR2 YYREEE (reference sequence).

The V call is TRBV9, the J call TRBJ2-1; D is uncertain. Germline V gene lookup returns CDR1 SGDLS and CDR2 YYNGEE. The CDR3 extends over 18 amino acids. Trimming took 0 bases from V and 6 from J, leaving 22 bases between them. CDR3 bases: TGTGCCAGCAGCGTAGGCGATCTAGTAGCCCAATGGCGCAATGAGCAGTTCTTC. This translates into CASSVGDLVAQWRNEQFF.

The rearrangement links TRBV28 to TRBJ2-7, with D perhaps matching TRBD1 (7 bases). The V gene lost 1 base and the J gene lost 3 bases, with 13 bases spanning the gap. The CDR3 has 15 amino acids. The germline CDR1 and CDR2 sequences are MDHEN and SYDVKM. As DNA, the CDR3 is TGTGCCAGCAGTTTATTCAGGGGGGCAGGCTACGAGCAGTACTTC. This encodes CASSLFRGAGYEQYF.

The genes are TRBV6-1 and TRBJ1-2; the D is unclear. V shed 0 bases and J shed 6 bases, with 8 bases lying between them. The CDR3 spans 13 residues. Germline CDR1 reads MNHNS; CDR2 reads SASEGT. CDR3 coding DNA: TGTGCCAGCAGTGAAGCGCTACCTGATGGCTACACCTTC. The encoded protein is CASSEALPDGYTF.

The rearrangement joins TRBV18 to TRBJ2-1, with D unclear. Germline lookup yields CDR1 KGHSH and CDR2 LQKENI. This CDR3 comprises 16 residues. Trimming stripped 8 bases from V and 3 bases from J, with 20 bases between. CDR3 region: CASTTRQVGGYNEQFF. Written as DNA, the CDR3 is TGTGCCAGCACGACCCGGCAAGTAGGCGGCTACAATGAGCAGTTCTTC.

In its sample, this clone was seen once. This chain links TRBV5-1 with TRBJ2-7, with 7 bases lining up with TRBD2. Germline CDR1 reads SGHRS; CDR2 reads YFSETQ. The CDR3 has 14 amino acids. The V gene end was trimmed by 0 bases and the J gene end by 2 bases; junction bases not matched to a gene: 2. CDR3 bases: TGCGCCAGCAGCTTGGGGACTAGGGCCTACGAGCAGTACTTC. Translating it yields CASSLGTRAYEQYF.

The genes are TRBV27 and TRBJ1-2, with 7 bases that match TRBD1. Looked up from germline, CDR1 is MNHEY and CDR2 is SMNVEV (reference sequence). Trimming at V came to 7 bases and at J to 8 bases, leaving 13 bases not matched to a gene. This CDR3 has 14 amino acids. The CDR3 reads CASNTMGQPWGYTF. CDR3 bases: TGTGCCAGCAACACGATGGGACAGCCCTGGGGCTACACCTTC.

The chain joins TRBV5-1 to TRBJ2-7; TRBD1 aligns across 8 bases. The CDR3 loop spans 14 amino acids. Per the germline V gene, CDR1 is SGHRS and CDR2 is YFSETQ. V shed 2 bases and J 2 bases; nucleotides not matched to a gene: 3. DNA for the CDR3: TGCGCCAGCAGCTTAGGGACAGGTCCCTACGAGCAGTACTTC. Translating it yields CASSLGTGPYEQYF. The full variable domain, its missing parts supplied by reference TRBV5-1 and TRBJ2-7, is KAGVTQTPRYLIKTRGQQVTLSCSPISGHRSVSWYQQTPGQGLQFLFEYFSETQRNKGNFPGRFSGRQFSNSRSEMNVSTLELGDSALYLCASSLGTGPYEQYFGPGTRLTVT.

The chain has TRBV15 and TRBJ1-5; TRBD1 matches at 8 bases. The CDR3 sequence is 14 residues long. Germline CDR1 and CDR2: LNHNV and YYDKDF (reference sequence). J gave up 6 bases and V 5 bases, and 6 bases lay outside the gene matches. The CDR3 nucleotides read TGTGCCACCAGCCCAGGCCAGGGGGCTCAGCCCCAGCATTTT. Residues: CATSPGQGAQPQHF.